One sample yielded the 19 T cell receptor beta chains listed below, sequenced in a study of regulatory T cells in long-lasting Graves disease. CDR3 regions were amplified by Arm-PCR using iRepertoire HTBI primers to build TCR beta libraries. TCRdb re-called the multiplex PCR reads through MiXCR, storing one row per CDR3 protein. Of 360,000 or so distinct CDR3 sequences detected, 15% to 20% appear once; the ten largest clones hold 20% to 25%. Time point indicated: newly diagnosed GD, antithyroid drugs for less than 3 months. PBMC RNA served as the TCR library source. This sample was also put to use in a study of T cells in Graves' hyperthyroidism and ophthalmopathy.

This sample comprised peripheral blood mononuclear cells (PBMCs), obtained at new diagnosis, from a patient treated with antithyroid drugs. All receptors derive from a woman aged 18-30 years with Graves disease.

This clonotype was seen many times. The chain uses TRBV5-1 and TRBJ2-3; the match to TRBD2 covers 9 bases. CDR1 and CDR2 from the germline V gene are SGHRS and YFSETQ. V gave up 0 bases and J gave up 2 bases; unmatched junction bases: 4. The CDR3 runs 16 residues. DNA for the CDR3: TGCGCCAGCAGCTTGGCCCTAGCGGGGAACACAGATACGCAGTATTTT. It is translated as CASSLALAGNTDTQYF.

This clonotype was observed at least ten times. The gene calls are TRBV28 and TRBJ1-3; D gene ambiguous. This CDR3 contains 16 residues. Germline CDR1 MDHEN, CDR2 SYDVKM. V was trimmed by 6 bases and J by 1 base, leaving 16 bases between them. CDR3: CASSYYSIRSGNTIYF. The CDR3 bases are TGTGCCAGCAGCTACTACTCCATCAGGTCTGGAAACACCATATATTTT.

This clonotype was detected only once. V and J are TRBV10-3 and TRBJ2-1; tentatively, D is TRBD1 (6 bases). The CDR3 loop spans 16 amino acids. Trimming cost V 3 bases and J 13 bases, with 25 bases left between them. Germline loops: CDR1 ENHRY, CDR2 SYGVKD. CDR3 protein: CAISDLKASRGLAQFF. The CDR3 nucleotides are TGTGCCATCAGTGATTTGAAGGCGAGCAGGGGCCTAGCACAGTTCTTC.

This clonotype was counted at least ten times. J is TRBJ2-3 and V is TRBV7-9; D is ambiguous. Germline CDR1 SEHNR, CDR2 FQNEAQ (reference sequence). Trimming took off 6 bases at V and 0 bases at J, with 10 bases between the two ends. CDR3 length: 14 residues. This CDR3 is CASRWGSSTDTQYF. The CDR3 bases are TGTGCCAGCAGGTGGGGTTCCAGCACAGATACGCAGTATTTT.

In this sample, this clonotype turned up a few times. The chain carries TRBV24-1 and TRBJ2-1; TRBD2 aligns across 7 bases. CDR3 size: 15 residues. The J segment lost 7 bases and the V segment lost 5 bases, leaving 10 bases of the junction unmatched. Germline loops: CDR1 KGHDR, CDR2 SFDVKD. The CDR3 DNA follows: TGTGCCACCAGTGCAGCTTTGGGGGGGGAGAATGAGCAGTTCTTC. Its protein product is CATSAALGGENEQFF.

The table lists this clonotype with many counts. The CDR3 DNA is TGTGCCAGCAGAAAGGGGTCGGGTACCGAGCAGTACTTC. This sequence encodes CASRKGSGTEQYF. This chain links TRBV11-2 with TRBJ2-7; a weak D match, TRBD1 (5 bases). The germline V and J ends were trimmed by 6 bases and 6 bases, with 15 bases remaining between them. Germline values: CDR1 SGHAT, CDR2 FQNNGV. This CDR3 has 13 amino acids.

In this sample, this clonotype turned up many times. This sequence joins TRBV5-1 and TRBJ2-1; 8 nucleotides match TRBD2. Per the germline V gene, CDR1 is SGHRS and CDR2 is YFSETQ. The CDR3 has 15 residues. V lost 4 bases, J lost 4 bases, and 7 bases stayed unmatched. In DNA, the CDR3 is TGCGCCAGCAGCAACGCGGGGGGCCATTACAATGAGCAGTTCTTC. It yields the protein CASSNAGGHYNEQFF. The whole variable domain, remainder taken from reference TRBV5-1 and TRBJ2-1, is KAGVTQTPRYLIKTRGQQVTLSCSPISGHRSVSWYQQTPGQGLQFLFEYFSETQRNKGNFPGRFSGRQFSNSRSEMNVSTLELGDSALYLCASSNAGGHYNEQFFGPGTRLTVL.

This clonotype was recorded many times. In DNA, the CDR3 is TGTGCCAGCAGCCCTGGACAGGGAAACAATCAGCCCCAGCATTTT. Translated: CASSPGQGNNQPQHF. The V call is TRBV28, the J call TRBJ1-5; 8 bases are shared with TRBD1. With V trimmed by 6 bases and J by 3 bases, 7 bases remained unmatched. Germline values: CDR1 MDHEN, CDR2 SYDVKM. The CDR3 length is 15 residues.

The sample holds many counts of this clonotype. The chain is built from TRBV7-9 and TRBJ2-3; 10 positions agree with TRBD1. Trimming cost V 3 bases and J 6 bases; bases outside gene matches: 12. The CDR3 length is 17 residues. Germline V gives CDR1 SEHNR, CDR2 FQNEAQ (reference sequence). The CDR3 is CASSFVGQGVQGDTQYF. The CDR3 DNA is TGTGCCAGCAGCTTCGTTGGACAGGGGGTGCAAGGTGATACGCAGTATTTT.

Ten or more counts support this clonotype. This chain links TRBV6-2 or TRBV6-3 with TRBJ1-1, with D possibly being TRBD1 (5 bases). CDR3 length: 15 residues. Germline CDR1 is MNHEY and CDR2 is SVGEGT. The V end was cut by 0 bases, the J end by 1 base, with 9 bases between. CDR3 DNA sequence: TGTGCCAGCAGTTACTCGGGCCAGGGGAACACTGAAGCTTTCTTT. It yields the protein CASSYSGQGNTEAFF.

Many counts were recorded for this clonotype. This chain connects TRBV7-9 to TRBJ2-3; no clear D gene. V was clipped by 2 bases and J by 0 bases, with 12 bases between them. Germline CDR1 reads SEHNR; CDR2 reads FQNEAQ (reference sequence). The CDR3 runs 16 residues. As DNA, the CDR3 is TGTGCCAGCAGCTTAATAATCGGCTCTAGCACAGATACGCAGTATTTT. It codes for CASSLIIGSSTDTQYF.

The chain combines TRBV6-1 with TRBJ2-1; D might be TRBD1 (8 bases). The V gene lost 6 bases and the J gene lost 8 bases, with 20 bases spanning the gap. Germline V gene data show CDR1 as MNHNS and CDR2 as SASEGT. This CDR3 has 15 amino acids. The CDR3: CASRAGGGRVDEQFF. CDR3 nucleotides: TGTGCCAGCAGAGCAGGGGGCGGGAGAGTCGATGAGCAGTTCTTC.

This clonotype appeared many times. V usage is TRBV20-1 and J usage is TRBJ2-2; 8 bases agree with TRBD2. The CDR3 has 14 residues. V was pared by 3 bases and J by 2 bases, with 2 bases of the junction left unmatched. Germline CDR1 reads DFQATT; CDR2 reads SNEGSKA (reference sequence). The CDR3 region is CSARAGGNTGELFF. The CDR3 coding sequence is TGCAGTGCTAGGGCGGGGGGAAACACCGGGGAGCTGTTTTTT.

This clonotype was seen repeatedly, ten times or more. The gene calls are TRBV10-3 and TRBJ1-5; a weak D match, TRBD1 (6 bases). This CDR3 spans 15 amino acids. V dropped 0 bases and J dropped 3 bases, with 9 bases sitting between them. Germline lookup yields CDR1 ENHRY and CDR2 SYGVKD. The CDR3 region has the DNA TGTGCCATCAGTGAGTCGGGGGCCATCAATCAGCCCCAGCATTTT. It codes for CAISESGAINQPQHF.

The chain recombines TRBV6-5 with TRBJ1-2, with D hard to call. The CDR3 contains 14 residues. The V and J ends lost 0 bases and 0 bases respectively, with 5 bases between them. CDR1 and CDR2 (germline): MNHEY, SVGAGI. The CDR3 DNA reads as TGTGCCAGCAGTTACTCCGGTGCTAACTATGGCTACACCTTC. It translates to CASSYSGANYGYTF.

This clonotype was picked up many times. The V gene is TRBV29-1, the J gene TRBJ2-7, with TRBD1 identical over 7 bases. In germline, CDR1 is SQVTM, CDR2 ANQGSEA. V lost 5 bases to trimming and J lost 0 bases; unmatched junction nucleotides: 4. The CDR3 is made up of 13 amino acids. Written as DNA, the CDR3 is TGCAGCGTTACGACAGGGAGCTCCTACGAGCAGTACTTC. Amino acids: CSVTTGSSYEQYF.

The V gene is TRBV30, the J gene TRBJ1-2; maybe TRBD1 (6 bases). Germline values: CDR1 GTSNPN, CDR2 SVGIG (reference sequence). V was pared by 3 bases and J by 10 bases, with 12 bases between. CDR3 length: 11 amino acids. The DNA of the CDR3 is TGTGCCTGGAGCGCCGGACAGTACTACACCTTC. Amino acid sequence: CAWSAGQYYTF. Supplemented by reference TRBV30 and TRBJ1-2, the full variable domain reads SQTIHQWPATLVQPVGSPLSLECTVEGTSNPNLYWYRQAAGRGLQLLFYSVGIGQISSEVPQNLSASRPQDRQFILSSKKLLLSDSGFYLCAWSAGQYYTFGSGTRLTVV.

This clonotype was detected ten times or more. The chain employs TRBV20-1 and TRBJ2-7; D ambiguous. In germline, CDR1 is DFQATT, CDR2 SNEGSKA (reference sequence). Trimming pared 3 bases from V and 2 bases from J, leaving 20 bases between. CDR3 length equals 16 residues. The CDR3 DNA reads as TGCAGTGCTAGGGCTCGGCAGGTAATTCCCCCCTACGAGCAGTACTTC. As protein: CSARARQVIPPYEQYF.

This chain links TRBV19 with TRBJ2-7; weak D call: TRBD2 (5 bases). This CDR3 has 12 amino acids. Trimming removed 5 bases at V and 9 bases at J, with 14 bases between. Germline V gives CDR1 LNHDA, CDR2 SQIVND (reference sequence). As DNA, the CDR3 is TGTGCCAGTAGTGCGCGGACGGCGGGGCAGTACTTC. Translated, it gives CASSARTAGQYF. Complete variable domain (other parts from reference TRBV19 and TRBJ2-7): DGGITQSPKYLFRKEGQNVTLSCEQNLNHDAMYWYRQDPGQGLRLIYYSQIVNDFQKGDIAEGYSVSREKKESFPLTVTSAQKNPTAFYLCASSARTAGQYFGPGTRLTVT.